This TCR beta chain originates from a study of PD-1 blockade in mismatch repair-deficient tumors. With V trimmed by 5 bases and J by 0 bases, 13 bases remained unmatched. The CDR3 is 18 residues long. In germline, CDR1 is MNHEY, CDR2 SMNVEV (reference sequence). Method: immunoSEQ multiplex PCR; TCRdb's copy keeps in-frame clones and lacks some. The repertoire includes tens of thousands of clones, 75% to 85% of them detected once, and about 23% sits in the top ten. Sample: peripheral blood, taken 4 weeks after starting pembrolizumab. The TCR was taken from an adult with mismatch repair-deficient cancer. This chain joins TRBV27 and TRBJ2-3; 8 nucleotides align to TRBD1. CDR3 loop: CASSPYPPGQGSTDTQYF. The CDR3, as DNA: TGTGCCAGCAGTCCCTATCCCCCTGGACAGGGCAGCACAGATACGCAGTATTTT.